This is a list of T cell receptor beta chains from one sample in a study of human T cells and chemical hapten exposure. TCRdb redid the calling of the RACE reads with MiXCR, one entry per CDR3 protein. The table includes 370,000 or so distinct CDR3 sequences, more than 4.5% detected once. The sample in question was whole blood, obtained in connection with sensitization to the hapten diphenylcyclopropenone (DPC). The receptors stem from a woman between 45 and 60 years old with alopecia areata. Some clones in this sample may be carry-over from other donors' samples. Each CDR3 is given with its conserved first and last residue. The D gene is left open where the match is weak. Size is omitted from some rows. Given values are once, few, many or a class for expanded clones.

cdr3_nt: TGCGCCAGCAGCATGAACGGCGGTTTTGGCACTGAAGCTTTCTTT
cdr3_aa: CASSMNGGFGTEAFF
clone_size: many
d_call: .
v_call: TRBV5-1
j_call: TRBJ1-1
cdr3_length: 15

cdr3_nt: TGTGCCTGGAGTGTCGGCAGTACGAACACCGGGGAGCTGTTTTTT
cdr3_aa: CAWSVGSTNTGELFF
clone_size: many
d_call: .
v_call: TRBV30
j_call: TRBJ2-2
cdr3_length: 15

cdr3_nt: TGTGCCAGCAGCCCATCCTACAGGGACTATGGCTACACCTTC
cdr3_aa: CASSPSYRDYGYTF
clone_size: .
d_call: .
v_call: TRBV7-2
j_call: TRBJ1-2
cdr3_length: 14

cdr3_nt: TGTGCCAGCAGTTCCCGACTAGCGGGACGGGAGACCCAGTACTTC
cdr3_aa: CASSSRLAGRETQYF
clone_size: many
d_call: TRBD2
v_call: TRBV12-3/TRBV12-4
j_call: TRBJ2-5
cdr3_length: 15

cdr3_nt: TGTGCTAGTGGTTTGGCTAGGTCTAGCATGCGCGAAAAACTGTTTTTT
cdr3_aa: CASGLARSSMREKLFF
clone_size: many
d_call: .
v_call: TRBV12-5
j_call: TRBJ1-4
cdr3_length: 16

cdr3_nt: TGTGCCAGCAGTGGGGACAGGGTGGGAGATACGCAGTATTTT
cdr3_aa: CASSGDRVGDTQYF
clone_size: few
d_call: TRBD1
v_call: TRBV25-1
j_call: TRBJ2-3
cdr3_length: 14

cdr3_nt: TGCAGCGTTGCGGGGTCGCTTACTGAGCAGTTCTTC
cdr3_aa: CSVAGSLTEQFF
clone_size: many
d_call: .
v_call: TRBV29-1
j_call: TRBJ2-1
cdr3_length: 12

cdr3_nt: TGCGCCAGCAGCCAAGACAGGGGCGGTGGTTCACCCCTCCACTTT
cdr3_aa: CASSQDRGGGSPLHF
clone_size: many
d_call: .
v_call: TRBV4-3
j_call: TRBJ1-6
cdr3_length: 15

cdr3_nt: TGTGCCAGCCGCCTCCCCAGCACGGCTACAGATACGCAGTATTTT
cdr3_aa: CASRLPSTATDTQYF
clone_size: many
d_call: .
v_call: TRBV7-2
j_call: TRBJ2-3
cdr3_length: 15

cdr3_nt: TGTGCCAGCAGCCAAGGCTACCGGAAGGGTATTAGGGCCGGGGAGCTGTTTTTT
cdr3_aa: CASSQGYRKGIRAGELFF
clone_size: many
d_call: .
v_call: TRBV3-1
j_call: TRBJ2-2
cdr3_length: 18

cdr3_nt: TGTGCCACCAGTGCTCCGGGGGACAGCACCTACAATGAGCAGTTCTTC
cdr3_aa: CATSAPGDSTYNEQFF
clone_size: few
d_call: .
v_call: TRBV24-1
j_call: TRBJ2-1
cdr3_length: 16

cdr3_nt: TGTGCCAGCAGTCCGCCGGGACTAGCGCGGCATGAGCAGTTCTTC
cdr3_aa: CASSPPGLARHEQFF
clone_size: many
d_call: TRBD2
v_call: TRBV12-3/TRBV12-4
j_call: TRBJ2-1
cdr3_length: 15

cdr3_nt: TGTGCCAGCAGTTTCCGGGATCGGGGATTCTTC
cdr3_aa: CASSFRDRGFF
clone_size: many
d_call: .
v_call: TRBV6-2/TRBV6-3
j_call: TRBJ2-1
cdr3_length: 11

cdr3_nt: TGTGCCAGCAGTATATGGACAGGGGGAACTGAAGCTTTCTTT
cdr3_aa: CASSIWTGGTEAFF
clone_size: many
d_call: TRBD1
v_call: TRBV6-5
j_call: TRBJ1-1
cdr3_length: 14

cdr3_nt: TGTGCCACCAGCAGGGCCCTACAGGGAGGTGAAAAACTGTTTTTT
cdr3_aa: CATSRALQGGEKLFF
clone_size: few
d_call: .
v_call: TRBV15
j_call: TRBJ1-4
cdr3_length: 15

cdr3_nt: TGTGCCAGCAGCCGCGACGGTACAAGAGAGACCCAGTACTTC
cdr3_aa: CASSRDGTRETQYF
clone_size: .
d_call: .
v_call: TRBV2
j_call: TRBJ2-5
cdr3_length: 14